The next 5 T cell receptor beta chains were all read from a single sample in a study of PD-L1 blockade in urothelial cancer. The method was immunoSEQ multiplex PCR; TCRdb's version includes in-frame clones alone and lacks a portion of them. Of some 84,000 clones detected, about 85% appear once; the ten largest clones hold under 6%. The material sequenced was PBMCs, taken around atezolizumab (anti-PD-L1) treatment. These receptors were collected from a woman in her 70s with urothelial cancer.

This clone was observed a single time. V is TRBV7-3 and J is TRBJ2-3, with 7 bases that match TRBD2. This CDR3 is built from 17 residues. Germline loops: CDR1 SGHTA, CDR2 FQGTGA. Losses at the gene ends were 2 bases for V and 1 base for J; bases not matched to a gene: 9. The CDR3 protein is CASSLYRAGVGTDTQYF. The CDR3 nucleotides are TGTGCCAGCAGCTTATATCGGGCGGGAGTTGGCACAGATACGCAGTATTTT.

The chain joins TRBV7-2 to TRBJ2-1, with D uncertain. V lost 2 bases and J 4 bases, leaving 6 bases between the germline ends. The CDR3 extends over 13 amino acids. CDR1 and CDR2 (germline): SGHTA, FQGNSA. CDR3 nucleotide sequence: TGTGCCAGCAGCTTACAGAGGTACAATGAGCAGTTCTTC. Translating gives CASSLQRYNEQFF.

V is TRBV19 and J is TRBJ2-3; 11 nucleotides match TRBD1. The CDR3 contains 16 residues. V dropped 7 bases and J dropped 2; count of bases not matched to a gene: 8. Germline V gene sequence: CDR1 LNHDA, CDR2 SQIVND (reference sequence). CDR3 residues: CASTRTGGHSTDTQYF. CDR3 nucleotides: TGTGCCAGTACCCGGACAGGGGGCCATTCCACAGATACGCAGTATTTT.

The chain couples TRBV19 to TRBJ1-2, with D unresolved. Germline V lookup: CDR1 LNHDA, CDR2 SQIVND (reference sequence). Trimming took off 7 bases at V and 2 bases at J, with 14 bases between the two ends. The CDR3 runs 14 residues. CDR3 nucleotides: TGTGCCAGTAAAGAGAAAGGAGGCAACTATGGCTACACCTTC. Translation gives CASKEKGGNYGYTF.

This chain links TRBV11-2 with TRBJ1-6; D is possibly TRBD1 (6 bases). The CDR3 loop spans 16 amino acids. Per germline, CDR1 SGHAT and CDR2 FQNNGV. V was shortened by 2 bases and J by 5 bases, with 13 bases between the two germline ends. CDR3: CASSLYGQINNSPLHF. The CDR3 region has the DNA TGTGCCAGCAGCTTATACGGACAGATCAATAATTCACCCCTCCACTTT.